The 10 T cell receptor beta chains listed next were all sequenced from one sample in a study of T cell changes during pregnancy in multiple sclerosis. The data were produced by immunoSEQ multiplex PCR, yet TCRdb's version contains in-frame clones alone and is incomplete. The data contain about 40,000 clones, roughly 88% of them singletons. Source: peripheral blood, taken in the first trimester of pregnancy. Receptor source: a female donor in good health, enrolled as a control in a pregnancy study.

Concerning this clone: One end of the junction does not line up with germline, which may come from a read error. The chain recombines TRBV19 with TRBJ1-2; D uncertain. This CDR3 contains 14 residues. Germline values: CDR1 LNHDA, CDR2 SQIVND (reference sequence). The CDR3 DNA reads TGTGCCAGTAGCATAGTGCCCCAGCGGTTTGGCTACACCTTC. Amino acid sequence: CASSIVPQRFGYTF.

The gene calls are TRBV11-2 and TRBJ2-7, with D possibly matching TRBD1 (6 bases). The CDR3 is 14 amino acids. V was shortened by 6 bases and J by 6 bases, with 18 bases between the two germline ends. The germline V gene has CDR1 SGHAT and CDR2 FQNNGV. The CDR3 region is CASRWGQGRAEQYF. CDR3 DNA: TGTGCCAGCAGGTGGGGGCAGGGCCGGGCCGAGCAGTACTTC.

This clone was seen a handful of times. The chain joins TRBV7-9 to TRBJ1-1; no firm D call. This CDR3 spans 14 amino acids. Germline lookup yields CDR1 SEHNR and CDR2 FQNEAQ (reference sequence). The ends were cut back, 5 bases at V and 5 bases at J, with 15 bases in the middle. CDR3 amino acids: CASSKDLGRTEAFF. In nucleotides, the CDR3 is TGTGCCAGCAGCAAGGATCTGGGGAGGACTGAAGCTTTCTTT.

This chain uses TRBV5-1 with TRBJ2-5; D gene uncertain. CDR1 SGHRS and CDR2 YFSETQ come from the germline V gene. The CDR3 sequence is 15 residues long. The germline V and J ends were trimmed by 0 bases and 4 bases, with 13 bases remaining between them. The CDR3 protein is CASSLDRHPIETQYF. Here the CDR3 DNA reads TGCGCCAGCAGCTTGGATAGACACCCTATAGAGACCCAGTACTTC. The full variable domain, completed using reference TRBV5-1 and TRBJ2-5, is KAGVTQTPRYLIKTRGQQVTLSCSPISGHRSVSWYQQTPGQGLQFLFEYFSETQRNKGNFPGRFSGRQFSNSRSEMNVSTLELGDSALYLCASSLDRHPIETQYFGPGTRLLVL.

The J gene is TRBJ2-3, the V gene TRBV7-2; 8 bases agree with TRBD2. Trimming removed 3 bases from V and 4 bases from J; junction bases left unmatched: 6. The CDR3 length is 15 residues. CDR1 is SGHTA, CDR2 FQGNSA, per germline. CDR3 residues: CASSLTSVGPDTQYF. The DNA for the CDR3 is TGTGCCAGCAGCTTGACTAGCGTGGGCCCAGATACGCAGTATTTT.

The chain recombines TRBV27 with TRBJ2-3; D is uncertain. V was pared by 4 bases and J by 2 bases, with 16 bases between. Per the germline V gene, CDR1 is MNHEY and CDR2 is SMNVEV (reference sequence). The CDR3 has 16 amino acids. CDR3 protein: CASSSSFLRVTDTQYF. CDR3 nucleotides: TGTGCCAGCAGTTCCTCATTTCTGCGTGTCACAGATACGCAGTATTTT.

The chain couples TRBV11-2 to TRBJ2-3, with D unclear. The CDR3 has 11 amino acids. The germline gives CDR1 SGHAT, CDR2 FQNNGV. Trimming removed 5 bases at V and 5 bases at J, with 5 bases between. This CDR3 reads CASSPRDTQYF. CDR3 nucleotides: TGTGCCAGCAGCCCCAGAGATACGCAGTATTTT.

The rearrangement joins TRBV2 to TRBJ1-5; D is unresolved. This CDR3 is 13 amino acids long. Germline CDR1 and CDR2: SNHLY and FYNNEI. Trimming took off 6 bases at V and 4 bases at J, with 10 bases between the two ends. Written as DNA, the CDR3 is TGTGCCAGCAGCCAACGGGATAATCAGCCCCAGCATTTT. It encodes CASSQRDNQPQHF.

V and J are TRBV19 and TRBJ1-2; 7 bases are a match to TRBD1. Germline CDR1 and CDR2: LNHDA and SQIVND (reference sequence). The trim removed 6 bases at V and 6 bases at J, leaving 7 bases unmatched. The CDR3 runs to 13 residues. The CDR3 reads CASRGDRAHGYTF. The CDR3 DNA sequence: TGTGCCAGTAGAGGTGACAGGGCACATGGCTACACCTTC.

The rearrangement links TRBV29-1 to TRBJ2-7, with 7 bases identical to TRBD1. Trimming took 4 bases from V and 0 from J; bases not matched to a gene: 6. The CDR3 contains 14 residues. CDR1 and CDR2 from the germline V gene are SQVTM and ANQGSEA. The CDR3 DNA follows: TGCAGCGTTGGGGCAGGGGGTATCTCCTACGAGCAGTACTTC. Its protein is CSVGAGGISYEQYF.